This T cell receptor beta chain came from a study of siplizumab effects on memory and regulatory T cells. General study points: Suppression by proliferating Tregs derived from siplizumab cultures was not verified.

Using immunoSEQ multiplex PCR, the repertoire was profiled, and TCRdb retains in-frame clones only, with some absent. The sample yields about 87,000 clones, 85% to 90% seen once. Germline assignment: CDR1 ENHRY and CDR2 SYGVKD. The V gene end was trimmed by 3 bases and the J gene end by 3 bases; junction bases not matched to a gene: 1. This CDR3 contains 13 residues. Points on this clone: Its antigen remains unidentified.

This clonotype was sampled from a human donor in good health. The specimen was CD4+ T cells sorted from blood. This sequence joins TRBV10-3 and TRBJ2-7, with 8 bases fitting TRBD1. The CDR3 DNA sequence: TGTGCCATCAGTGATGACAGGGGCTACGAGCAGTACTTC. Protein: CAISDDRGYEQYF.